This T cell receptor (beta chain) is from a study of cytomegalovirus exposure and HLA in healthy donors. Study-wide context: Of around 400 genotyped donors, around 86% grouped in the Caucasian-associated ancestry cluster.

This clone was observed a few times. Its antigen is not identified. Study outcomes and limitations: With high specificity and sensitivity, the classifier reportedly diagnosed cytomegalovirus status.

Researchers ran the PCR with 60 Vbeta and 13 Jbeta primers. This table comes from immunoSEQ multiplex PCR, and its TCRdb copy is limited to in-frame clones, with some not included. The table shows some 90,000 clones, with around 81% occurring only once. The sample taken for sequencing was PBMCs. The source is a young man in good health and CMV-seronegative.

For the CDR3, the DNA is TGCGCCAGCAGCCTTTTCTTTGAGGTTGATACAGGGGACACTGAAGCTTTCTTT. This codes for CASSLFFEVDTGDTEAFF. This rearrangement joins TRBV4-1 to TRBJ1-1, with 7 bases fitting TRBD1. J lost 3 bases, V lost 4 bases, and 17 bases had no gene match. The CDR3 is made up of 18 amino acids. Germline CDR1 and CDR2: MGHRA and YSYEKL.